A single sample is the source of the 18 T cell receptor beta chains below, sequenced in a study of shared clonotypes between healthy human individuals. Method: immunoSEQ multiplex PCR; TCRdb's copy keeps in-frame clones and lacks some. The table records approximately 340,000 clones, around two thirds of them present only once. The sequenced sample consisted of memory CD4+ T cells sorted from blood. The subset here: CD45RA-negative fraction. The receptors here all came from a man aged 25 to 40 in good health.

The chain joins TRBV11-1 to TRBJ2-5; perhaps D is TRBD1 or TRBD2 (5 bases each). Germline V gene lookup returns CDR1 SGHAT and CDR2 FQDESV (reference sequence). The V and J ends lost 5 bases and 3 bases respectively, with 10 bases between them. The CDR3 is 13 residues long. CDR3 sequence (DNA): TGTGCCAGCAGCCGGGGCACCAAAGAGACCCAGTACTTC. Translating it yields CASSRGTKETQYF.

The rearrangement joins TRBV5-4 to TRBJ2-3, with D possibly called TRBD1 or TRBD2 (5 bases each). This CDR3 comprises 17 residues. The germline V gene has CDR1 SGHNT and CDR2 YYREEE (reference sequence). V lost 0 bases, J lost 5 bases, and 19 bases lay in between. Here the CDR3 reads CASSLGGSGPLGDTQYF. As DNA, the CDR3 is TGTGCCAGCAGCTTGGGGGGGAGCGGCCCCTTGGGAGATACGCAGTATTTT.

This clone was detected only once. The gene calls are TRBV6-4 and TRBJ2-3, with D unclear. Germline loops: CDR1 MRHNA, CDR2 SNTAGT. This CDR3 has 16 residues. Between the trimmed V and J ends, which lost 0 bases and 3 bases, there was a span of 13 bases. The CDR3 bases are TGTGCCAGCAGTGACTCGCCGGTGTTCATGACAGATACGCAGTATTTT. Amino acid sequence: CASSDSPVFMTDTQYF.

A single count supports this clone. The CDR3 DNA sequence: TGCGCCAGCAGCATGGGACTAGTGAACAATGAGCAGTTCTTC. Amino acid sequence: CASSMGLVNNEQFF. J is TRBJ2-1 and V is TRBV5-1; TRBD2 aligns across 8 bases. The CDR3 extends over 14 amino acids. Trimming cost V 4 bases and J 5 bases; bases outside gene matches: 5. In germline, CDR1 is SGHRS, CDR2 YFSETQ.

This clone has a single count. This sequence joins TRBV2 and TRBJ2-7; 8 nucleotides match TRBD1. V was pared by 6 bases and J by 2 bases, with 3 bases of the junction left unmatched. The germline gives CDR1 SNHLY, CDR2 FYNNEI. CDR3 length: 13 residues. CDR3 bases: TGTGCCAGCAGGGACAGGGCGGCCTACGAGCAGTACTTC. This sequence encodes CASRDRAAYEQYF.

V usage is TRBV18 and J usage is TRBJ2-6; D uncertain. V was clipped by 6 bases and J by 2 bases, with 11 bases between them. The CDR3 runs to 15 residues. Germline V gene lookup returns CDR1 KGHSH and CDR2 LQKENI. DNA for the CDR3: TGTGCCAGCTCTTCCGAGATTGCTGGGGCCAACGTCCTGACTTTC. Residues: CASSSEIAGANVLTF.

There are a few counts of this clone. The genes are TRBV5-1 and TRBJ2-5; D may be TRBD1 or TRBD2 (5 bases each). This CDR3 contains 15 residues. V was cut by 3 bases and J by 4 bases, with 16 bases left in between. Germline lookup yields CDR1 SGHRS and CDR2 YFSETQ. Written as DNA, the CDR3 is TGCGCCAGCAGCTCCTCGATGGGGGAGCGAGAGACCCAGTACTTC. This encodes CASSSSMGERETQYF.

This clone has a handful of counts. The V and J genes are TRBV10-1 and TRBJ2-3; TRBD2 matches 9 bases. Germline V gives CDR1 WNHNN, CDR2 SYGVQD (reference sequence). Germline trimming cut 2 bases from V and 4 bases from J; bases unmatched to any gene: 7. The CDR3 is made up of 16 amino acids. The CDR3 bases are TGCGCCAGCAGTGAGATCTTGCGGGAGGGGGCAGATACGCAGTATTTT. Translation gives CASSEILREGADTQYF.

The chain couples TRBV5-1 to TRBJ2-3; TRBD2 agrees at 8 bases. The CDR3 totals 16 residues. Germline V gene lookup returns CDR1 SGHRS and CDR2 YFSETQ. V lost 2 bases to trimming and J lost 3 bases; unmatched junction nucleotides: 8. The CDR3 loop is CASSFWSGGQTDTQYF. CDR3 nucleotides: TGCGCCAGCAGCTTCTGGTCGGGAGGGCAGACAGATACGCAGTATTTT.

This chain connects TRBV5-4 to TRBJ2-5; unclear D gene. V dropped 1 base and J dropped 3 bases, with 10 bases sitting between them. Germline V gives CDR1 SGHNT, CDR2 YYREEE (reference sequence). The CDR3 has 14 amino acids. The CDR3 protein is CASSLPGREETQYF. The CDR3, as DNA: TGTGCCAGCAGCTTGCCGGGTAGGGAAGAGACCCAGTACTTC. The full variable domain, in which reference TRBV5-4 and TRBJ2-5 provide the parts outside the CDR3, is ETGVTQSPTHLIKTRGQQVTLRCSSQSGHNTVSWYQQALGQGPQFIFQYYREEENGRGNFPPRFSGLQFPNYSSELNVNALELDDSALYLCASSLPGREETQYFGPGTRLLVL.

The J gene is TRBJ2-1, the V gene TRBV18, with D hard to call. V lost 2 bases, J lost 2 bases, and 13 bases lay in between. The CDR3 has 16 residues. CDR1 and CDR2 from the germline V gene are KGHSH and LQKENI. The CDR3 DNA is TGTGCCAGCTCACCAGTCCCCAGAGTGACCTACAATGAGCAGTTCTTC. Its protein is CASSPVPRVTYNEQFF.

The J gene is TRBJ2-5, the V gene TRBV19, with TRBD1 matching over 8 bases. V trimming: 5 bases; J trimming: 5 bases; junction bases outside the gene matches: 13. This CDR3 spans 16 amino acids. CDR1 is LNHDA and CDR2 is SQIVND in the germline V gene (reference sequence). The CDR3 sequence is CASSEGLAGGSETQYF. In DNA, the CDR3 is TGTGCCAGTAGTGAGGGGCTAGCAGGGGGCTCCGAGACCCAGTACTTC.

The chain is built from TRBV5-4 and TRBJ2-2, with D possibly called TRBD1 or TRBD2 (6 bases each). Trimming removed 4 bases from V and 7 bases from J, with 17 bases in between. The CDR3 extends over 15 amino acids. Germline V gene lookup returns CDR1 SGHNT and CDR2 YYREEE (reference sequence). CDR3 DNA sequence: TGTGCCAGCAGCCCCCGGGGGCGTGACCTCGGGGAGCTGTTTTTT. This translates into CASSPRGRDLGELFF.

This chain links TRBV6-5 with TRBJ2-1, with D unresolved. Trimming cost V 0 bases and J 0 bases, with 6 bases left between them. Germline loops: CDR1 MNHEY, CDR2 SVGAGI. The CDR3 is made up of 15 amino acids. The CDR3 region has the DNA TGTGCCAGCAGTTACTCGGCAGGCTCCTACAATGAGCAGTTCTTC. Translation: CASSYSAGSYNEQFF.

This sequence joins TRBV18 and TRBJ2-7, with D perhaps matching TRBD1 or TRBD2 (6 bases each). Trimming removed 2 bases from V and 7 bases from J, with 15 bases in between. Per germline, CDR1 KGHSH and CDR2 LQKENI. The CDR3 totals 14 residues. The CDR3 spells CASSPGPGAGEQYF. CDR3 nucleotides: TGTGCCAGCTCACCAGGTCCAGGGGCGGGGGAGCAGTACTTC.

The chain has TRBV2 and TRBJ1-2, with D unclear. The CDR3 sequence is 16 residues long. Germline V gene lookup returns CDR1 SNHLY and CDR2 FYNNEI. V gave up 6 bases and J gave up 0 bases, with 17 bases separating them. CDR3 DNA: TGTGCCAGCAGGAGTCCTTACACTTACGCTAACTATGGCTACACCTTC. It encodes CASRSPYTYANYGYTF. Combining the CDR3 with reference TRBV2 and TRBJ1-2 gives the whole variable domain EPEVTQTPSHQVTQMGQEVILRCVPISNHLYFYWYRQILGQKVEFLVSFYNNEISEKSEIFDDQFSVERPDGSNFTLKIRSTKLEDSAMYFCASRSPYTYANYGYTFGSGTRLTVV.

This sequence joins TRBV28 and TRBJ2-7, with D possibly called TRBD1 or TRBD2 (6 bases each). V lost 1 base, J lost 6 bases, and 10 bases lay in between. This CDR3 contains 13 residues. CDR1 is MDHEN and CDR2 is SYDVKM in the germline V gene. The CDR3 coding sequence is TGTGCCAGCAGTTTATTTAAGGGGGGCGAGCAGTACTTC. Translated: CASSLFKGGEQYF.

The chain links TRBV2 to TRBJ1-3, with D possibly matching TRBD1 (5 bases). CDR1 and CDR2 from the germline V gene are SNHLY and FYNNEI. The germline V and J ends were trimmed by 7 bases and 0 bases, with 19 bases remaining between them. The CDR3 extends over 17 amino acids. CDR3 sequence: CASTQGDAYTSGNTIYF. The CDR3 bases are TGTGCCAGCACTCAGGGTGACGCCTATACCTCTGGAAACACCATATATTTT.